The 6 T cell receptor beta chains presented below share a single source sample, sequenced in a study of blood T cell repertoires in COVID-19. Repertoires were generated with immunoSEQ multiplex PCR, while TCRdb's copy carries only in-frame clones and drops some. The sample contains about 140,000 clones, about 86% of which appear only once. The material sequenced was peripheral blood. These receptors were taken from a woman aged 60-70 years with acute or convalescent COVID-19.

The V and J genes are TRBV30 and TRBJ1-2; 8 bases are a match to TRBD1. This CDR3 spans 13 amino acids. Germline CDR1 and CDR2: GTSNPN and SVGIG (reference sequence). V shed 3 bases and J 4 bases; nucleotides not matched to a gene: 4. CDR3 nucleotides: TGTGCCTGGAGGCGGACAGGGTCCTATGGCTACACCTTC. Its translation is CAWRRTGSYGYTF. The entire variable domain, with the rest obtained from reference TRBV30 and TRBJ1-2, is as follows: SQTIHQWPATLVQPVGSPLSLECTVEGTSNPNLYWYRQAAGRGLQLLFYSVGIGQISSEVPQNLSASRPQDRQFILSSKKLLLSDSGFYLCAWRRTGSYGYTFGSGTRLTVV.

The chain recombines TRBV5-5 with TRBJ1-1, with a weak D call TRBD1 (5 bases). Germline values: CDR1 SGHKS, CDR2 YYEKEE (reference sequence). V dropped 4 bases and J dropped 1 base, with 11 bases sitting between them. CDR3 size: 14 residues. The CDR3 loop is CASSAMTANTEAFF. The DNA of the CDR3 is TGTGCCAGCAGCGCGATGACAGCGAACACTGAAGCTTTCTTT.

The rearrangement uses TRBV5-8 and TRBJ2-7, with TRBD1 matching over 11 bases. The CDR3 totals 16 residues. The V gene end was trimmed by 4 bases and the J gene end by 7 bases; junction bases not matched to a gene: 13. CDR1 and CDR2 (germline): SGHTS, YDEGEE. The CDR3 loop reads CASSGTGGWGLEEQYF. CDR3 in DNA: TGTGCCAGCAGCGGGACAGGGGGATGGGGGTTGGAGGAGCAGTACTTC.

The CDR3 region is CASSLGPGLTNYGYTF. The CDR3 DNA follows: TGCGCCAGCAGCTTGGGTCCGGGACTTACTAACTATGGCTACACCTTC. This chain uses TRBV5-1 with TRBJ1-2, with TRBD1 as a possible D gene (5 bases). The CDR3 contains 16 residues. The ends were cut back, 0 bases at V and 0 bases at J, with 12 bases in the middle. Germline V lookup: CDR1 SGHRS, CDR2 YFSETQ.

The chain carries TRBV7-9 and TRBJ1-5, with D unresolved. Germline V gives CDR1 SEHNR, CDR2 FQNEAQ (reference sequence). The CDR3 covers 11 residues. Trimming took 8 bases from V and 9 from J, leaving 11 bases between them. The CDR3 loop is CASGPRGPQHF. In nucleotides, the CDR3 is TGTGCCAGCGGACCCCGGGGGCCCCAGCATTTT.

V is TRBV2 and J is TRBJ2-2; TRBD1 agrees at 7 bases. CDR3 length: 17 residues. CDR1 and CDR2 from the germline V gene are SNHLY and FYNNEI. V shed 0 bases and J 5 bases; nucleotides not matched to a gene: 9. The CDR3 spells CASSEAATGAFTGELFF. CDR3 sequence (DNA): TGTGCCAGCAGTGAAGCGGCCACAGGGGCATTTACCGGGGAGCTGTTTTTT.